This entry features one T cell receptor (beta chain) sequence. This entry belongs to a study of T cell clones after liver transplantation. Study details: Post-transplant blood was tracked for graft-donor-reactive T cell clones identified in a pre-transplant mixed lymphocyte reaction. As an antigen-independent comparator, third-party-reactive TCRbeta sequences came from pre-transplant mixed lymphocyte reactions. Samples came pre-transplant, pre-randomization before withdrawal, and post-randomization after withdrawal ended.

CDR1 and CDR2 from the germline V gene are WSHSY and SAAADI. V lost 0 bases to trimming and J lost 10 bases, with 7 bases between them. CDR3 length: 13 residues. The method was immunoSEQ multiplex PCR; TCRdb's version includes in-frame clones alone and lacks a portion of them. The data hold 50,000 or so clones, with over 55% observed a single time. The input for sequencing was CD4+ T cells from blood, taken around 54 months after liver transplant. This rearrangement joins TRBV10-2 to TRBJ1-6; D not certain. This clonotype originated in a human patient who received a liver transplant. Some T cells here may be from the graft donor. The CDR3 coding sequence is TGCGCCAGCAGTGAGTCGTTGGCGTCACCCCTCCACTTT. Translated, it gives CASSESLASPLHF.